The clone carrying this T cell receptor (beta chain) occurred once. What it binds is unknown. Germline lookup yields CDR1 SGHTA and CDR2 FQGTGA. V shed 3 bases and J 3 bases; nucleotides not matched to a gene: 3. The length of the CDR3 is 15 residues. These data come from a study of OX40 agonist ivuxolimab in advanced cancers. In the study overall: Patients treated during dose escalation were battling hepatocellular carcinoma, melanoma, renal cell or head and neck cancer. Findings and limits, study-wide: In the 0.1 to 3.0 mg/kg range, CD4+ and CD8+ blood T cells had expanded clonally by week 6. No determination was made of the antigen specificity of the expanded peripheral T cells.

Only in-frame clones appear in the TCRdb table, and some are missing; sequencing was by immunoSEQ multiplex PCR. The repertoire holds about 91,000 clones, about nine tenths seen once, with around 2% in the top ten. The receptor was isolated from an adult with an advanced solid tumor such as melanoma, head and neck, liver or kidney cancer. Source: CD4+ or CD8+ T cells sorted from blood, taken in a trial of the OX40 agonist ivuxolimab. The rearrangement uses TRBV7-3 and TRBJ2-1; 9 bases fit TRBD2. The CDR3 sequence is CASSLAGGIYNEQFF. DNA of the CDR3: TGTGCCAGCAGCTTGGCGGGAGGGATCTACAATGAGCAGTTCTTC.